This T cell receptor (beta chain) was sequenced during a study of regulatory T cells in long-lasting Graves disease. As to time point: newly diagnosed GD, antithyroid drugs for less than 3 months. With RNA extracted from PBMCs as input, the TCR library was made. For TCR beta, libraries came from iRepertoire HTBI primers and Arm-PCR of CDR3 regions. Using its own MiXCR run on the multiplex PCR reads, TCRdb lists one record per CDR3 protein. The sample holds approximately 310,000 distinct CDR3 sequences, over 15% seen once. The CDR3 extends over 16 amino acids. Germline CDR1 is MNHNS and CDR2 is SASEGT. Trimming took 6 bases from V and 1 from J, leaving 16 bases between them. The table lists this clonotype with many counts.

The rearrangement joins TRBV6-1 to TRBJ1-3; D is possibly TRBD1 (5 bases). The sample in question was peripheral blood mononuclear cells (PBMCs), obtained at new diagnosis, from a patient treated with antithyroid drugs. The TCR sequence derives from a female donor with Graves disease. This chain's CDR3 is CASRDLGGRSGNTIYF. The DNA for the CDR3 is TGTGCCAGCAGGGACCTTGGGGGTAGATCTGGAAACACCATATATTTT.